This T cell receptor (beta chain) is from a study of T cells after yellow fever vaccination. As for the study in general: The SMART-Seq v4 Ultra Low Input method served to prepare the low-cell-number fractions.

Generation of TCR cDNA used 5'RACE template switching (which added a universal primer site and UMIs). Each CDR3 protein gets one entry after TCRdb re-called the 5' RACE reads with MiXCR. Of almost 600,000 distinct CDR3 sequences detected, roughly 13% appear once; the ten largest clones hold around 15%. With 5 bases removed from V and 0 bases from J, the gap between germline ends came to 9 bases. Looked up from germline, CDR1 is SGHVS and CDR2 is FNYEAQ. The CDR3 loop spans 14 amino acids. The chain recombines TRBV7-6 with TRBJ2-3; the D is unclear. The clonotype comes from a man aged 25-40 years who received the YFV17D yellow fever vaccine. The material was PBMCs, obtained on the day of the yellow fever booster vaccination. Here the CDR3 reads CASSKALSTDTQYF. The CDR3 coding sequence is TGTGCCAGCAGCAAGGCCCTAAGCACAGATACGCAGTATTTT.